The clone carrying this TCR beta chain has just one count. Antigen unknown. The sample is drawn from a study of cytomegalovirus exposure and HLA in healthy donors. Study-level points and caveats: A link between a missense DCLRE1C variant and TCR beta V- and J-gene trimming emerged from a later analysis. CMV serostatus was the sole immune exposure information available. Data from an earlier analysis indicated that most TCR beta V segments were productive either about 90% or about 30% of the time.

Healthy individuals who donated bone marrow served as the donors. PCR used 60 Vbeta primers and 13 Jbeta primers. TCRdb's copy holds only in-frame clones and misses some; the assay was immunoSEQ multiplex PCR. The table shows over 120,000 clones, with less than 85% occurring only once. V lost 6 bases and J lost 7; bases outside the gene matches: 4. The CDR3 length is 12 residues. Germline CDR1 and CDR2: MNHNS and SASEGT. The TCR was taken from a man aged 18 to 30 in good health and CMV-seropositive. This chain uses TRBV6-1 with TRBJ2-3; 7 positions match TRBD1. Sequenced input: PBMCs. In DNA form, the CDR3 reads TGTGCCAGCAGCGGGGACAGCTATACGCAGTATTTT. Translated, it gives CASSGDSYTQYF.